This T cell receptor (beta chain) was sequenced in a study of a mutant IDH1 vaccine in newly diagnosed glioma. In the study overall: Beforehand, treatment had been radiotherapy, temozolomide, or both; the majority received both.

Time point indicated: baseline, week 1 (first vaccination visit). Stated treatment: pre-vaccination baseline after standard-of-care therapy. The astrocytomas were IDH1-mutant, ATRX-negative, and WHO grade 3 or 4. The J segment lost 0 bases and the V segment lost 8 bases, leaving 4 bases of the junction unmatched. The CDR3 spans 15 residues. Looked up from germline, CDR1 is MNHEY and CDR2 is SMNVEV (reference sequence). A word on this clone: The antigen is unknown.

Measured with immunoSEQ multiplex PCR; TCRdb has only the in-frame clones, and not every one. Seen here are 98,000 or so clones, about 90% observed once, and the top ten hold less than 0.65%. The study, taken as a whole, reports: Pseudoprogression showed no apparent link to changes in top peripheral T cell clonotypes.

This chain connects TRBV27 to TRBJ1-5, with 10 bases that match TRBD1. The sample was PBMCs, taken from a glioma patient treated with radiotherapy, temozolomide or both. This clonotype originated in a woman in her 50s with glioma. In DNA, the CDR3 is TGTGCCAGCCGGGACAGGGGCGATAGCAATCAGCCCCAGCATTTT. Encoded protein: CASRDRGDSNQPQHF.